Sequencing of this TCR beta chain was carried out in a study of blood T cell repertoires in COVID-19. Looking at the study overall: Whether acute or convalescent, the COVID-19 samples came from the United States, Italy and Spain. Sources were T cells, B-cell-depleted T cells, or PBMCs; the material itself was cDNA or gDNA.

Germline V gene data show CDR1 as SGHTA and CDR2 as FQGNSA. The V and J ends lost 8 bases and 6 bases respectively, with 8 bases between them. The CDR3 has 11 amino acids. Profiled with immunoSEQ multiplex PCR; TCRdb holds only in-frame clones, not every one. The table shows 60,000 to 75,000 clones, with around 83% occurring only once. Sequenced input: peripheral blood. The rearrangement links TRBV7-2 to TRBJ2-1; D may be TRBD2 (5 bases). The clonotype was recovered from a woman of 80 years or more with active or convalescent COVID-19. The CDR3 nucleotides are TGTGCCAGCGGGGAGTTCAATGAGCAGTTCTTC. Encoded protein: CASGEFNEQFF.